These T cell receptor beta chains were read from a single sample in a study of T cells in Graves' hyperthyroidism and ophthalmopathy. TCRdb re-called the multiplex PCR reads through MiXCR, storing one row per CDR3 protein. The table has fewer than 250,000 distinct CDR3 sequences, roughly 15% seen once; the top ten hold 28%. The sample comprised blood. The origin of the receptors is a woman in her late teens or twenties with Graves' ophthalmopathy. The conserved cysteine and the conserved F or W are not part of the CDR3 here. The listing skips clone size in some rows; elsewhere it reads once, few, many or a size class.

TRBJ2-7,TRBV5-1,many,13,ASSFSVDPSYEQY
TRBJ2-2,TRBV9,few,13,ASSVGDRATGELF
TRBJ1-1,TRBV7-9,many,11,ASSLEGTTEAF
TRBJ2-2,TRBV6-2/TRBV6-3,many,14,ASSYPQTGYTGELF
TRBJ2-1,TRBV3-1,many,18,ASSQHGLAGGQATYNEQF
TRBJ2-7,TRBV20-1,many,12,SARLTGRTYEQY
TRBJ2-1,TRBV10-3,many,14,AISESAGDGWNEQF
TRBJ1-6,TRBV7-9,many,12,ASTARDLNSPLH
TRBJ2-5,TRBV2,many,14,ASSEGVAGGPKTQY
TRBJ2-5,TRBV4-1,few,16,ASSRGRERGQGLETQY
TRBJ2-1,TRBV7-2,many,12,ASSLGGLLNEQF
TRBJ1-2,TRBV25-1,few,14,ASSESQGSFNYGYT
TRBJ2-7,TRBV7-6,-,13,ASSLGGQGNSEQY
TRBJ1-2,TRBV6-1,many,11,ASRTGAIDGYT
TRBJ1-2,TRBV14,many,12,ASSQDYRGLGYT
TRBJ1-1,TRBV14,-,13,ASSPTTGVNTEAF
TRBJ1-4,TRBV11-2,many,14,ASSRDSYSTNEKLF
TRBJ1-2,TRBV29-1,many,11,SVEEGYNYGYT
TRBJ1-1,TRBV19,few,14,ASTTGDSTVNTEAF
TRBJ1-1,TRBV3-1,-,13,ASSQAGRQNTEAF
TRBJ2-5,TRBV28,many,13,ASSPLAGPGATQY
TRBJ2-3,TRBV25-1,-,10,ASSEWVDTQY
TRBJ2-1,TRBV7-2,many,13,ASSLTSAHYNEQF
TRBJ2-5,TRBV11-1,many,13,ASSLLGAVQETQY
TRBJ2-7,TRBV6-1,many,12,ASSEGTDLSEQY
TRBJ2-1,TRBV11-2,many,15,ASSLGLAGGGYNEQF
TRBJ2-7,TRBV25-1,few,8,ASGNYEQY
TRBJ1-1,TRBV28,many,13,ASSLSTVMNTEAF
TRBJ2-1,TRBV18,-,12,ATFIGSSYNEQF
TRBJ2-2,TRBV11-2,many,14,ASSKTSGGNTGELF
TRBJ2-7,TRBV12-3/TRBV12-4,many,11,ASTGGIAFEQY
TRBJ2-2,TRBV7-3,many,12,ASSLKGGAGELF
TRBJ1-1,TRBV5-1,many,13,ASSRTGQANTEAF
TRBJ2-7,TRBV28,many,13,ASRLHPGSSYEQY
TRBJ2-3,TRBV7-6,many,13,ASSPLSGLADTQY
TRBJ2-7,TRBV6-6,many,13,ASSYSPASSYEQY
TRBJ1-4,TRBV29-1,many,11,SATVPPNEKLF
TRBJ1-1,TRBV11-2,many,12,ASSSHGGVTEAF
TRBJ1-3,TRBV4-3,many,16,ASSQDPLPDLSGNTIY
TRBJ1-5,TRBV24-1,-,13,ATSDGTSFNQPQH
TRBJ2-3,TRBV2,many,11,ASIGARTDTQY
TRBJ2-7,TRBV6-2/TRBV6-3,many,11,ASSRGIRYEQY
TRBJ1-2,TRBV20-1,many,12,SATVGQGQQGYT
TRBJ2-7,TRBV7-8,many,14,ASSLTGGPSSYEQY
TRBJ1-1,TRBV10-2,many,12,ASSDGGWNTEAF
TRBJ1-6,TRBV28,-,13,ASSPMDRSRSPLH
TRBJ2-2,TRBV7-9,many,12,ASSLEGGAGELF
TRBJ2-3,TRBV11-3,many,13,ASSLDRAPTDTQY
TRBJ1-4,TRBV12-3/TRBV12-4,-,11,ASRGLPNEKLF